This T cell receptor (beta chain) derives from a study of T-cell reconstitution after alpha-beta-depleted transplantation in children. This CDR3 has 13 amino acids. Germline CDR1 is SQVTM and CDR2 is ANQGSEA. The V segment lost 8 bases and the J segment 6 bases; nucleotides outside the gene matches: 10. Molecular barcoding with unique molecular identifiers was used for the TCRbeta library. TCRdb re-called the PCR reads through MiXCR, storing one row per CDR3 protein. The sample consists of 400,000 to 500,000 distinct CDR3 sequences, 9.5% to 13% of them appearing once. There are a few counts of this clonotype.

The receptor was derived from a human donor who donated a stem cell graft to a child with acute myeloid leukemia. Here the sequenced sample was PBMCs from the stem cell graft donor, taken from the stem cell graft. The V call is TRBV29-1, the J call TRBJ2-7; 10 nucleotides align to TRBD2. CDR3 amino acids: CSTSAGGPSEQYF. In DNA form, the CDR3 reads TGCAGCACCTCAGCGGGAGGGCCGTCCGAGCAGTACTTC.